The entry below gives a single T cell receptor (beta chain) sequence along with its context. The antigen is undetermined. This CDR3 has 15 residues. Germline lookup yields CDR1 SGHTA and CDR2 FQGNSA. V trimming: 5 bases; J trimming: 4 bases; junction bases outside the gene matches: 5. This sample was included in a study of T cell responses to AZD1222 COVID-19 vaccine. Study-wide points: At baseline, just 6 or 7 AZD1222 recipients tested seropositive.

Clones were sequenced by immunoSEQ multiplex PCR, and TCRdb holds only the in-frame ones, with some missing. Here the sample spans about 140,000 clones, 80% to 95% being singletons. The origin of this receptor is an adult in good health. V is TRBV7-2 and J is TRBJ1-1, with 12 bases fitting TRBD1. The sequencing used peripheral blood, collected on day 0 of AZD1222 vaccination. As DNA, the CDR3 is TGTGCCAGCAGCCCCGGGACAGGGGGCAGCACTGAAGCTTTCTTT. It specifies CASSPGTGGSTEAFF.